The 25 T cell receptor beta chains below were found in one sample sequenced in a study of blood T cells in healthy people across ages. A J-beta primer mix and a sample-barcoded 5' primer were used in a second PCR of roughly 6 to 12 cycles. TCRdb recomputed calls from the 5' RACE reads with MiXCR, one row per CDR3 protein. This table holds about 970,000 distinct CDR3 sequences, about 53% found once. Sequencing was done on a sample of blood. The origin of the receptors is a woman aged 60-75 years in good health.

The chain has TRBV28 and TRBJ2-4; D gene uncertain. TRBJ2-7 matches the DNA end more closely, so the J call is doubtful. The germline gives CDR1 MDHEN, CDR2 SYDVKM. The CDR3 spans 14 residues. The CDR3: CASSLFPLGYEQYF. The CDR3, as DNA: TGTGCCAGCAGTTTATTCCCATTGGGCTACGAGCAGTACTTC.

The genes are TRBV12-3 or TRBV12-4 and TRBJ1-2, with a possible D match to TRBD1 (5 bases). The V end lost 5 bases, the J end lost 4 bases, and 23 bases lay between the germline ends. The CDR3 is made up of 17 amino acids. CDR3 DNA sequence: TGTGCCAGCAGTCCCGGCGGGGCGCAGGGTAGTTTCTATGGCTACACCTTC. It is translated as CASSPGGAQGSFYGYTF.

This sequence joins TRBV5-4 and TRBJ1-2; TRBD1 matches 11 bases. This CDR3 has 16 residues. The V gene end was trimmed by 3 bases and the J gene end by 2 bases; junction bases not matched to a gene: 6. Germline CDR1 SGHNT, CDR2 YYREEE (reference sequence). This chain's CDR3 is CASSSGQGAPNYGYTF. The CDR3, as DNA: TGTGCCAGCAGCTCCGGACAGGGGGCGCCGAACTATGGCTACACCTTC.

The chain recombines TRBV12-3 or TRBV12-4 with TRBJ2-7; tentative D call: TRBD2 (5 bases). The J call may be faulty, since TRBJ2-5 better matches the DNA end. The CDR3 length is 12 residues. The CDR3 is CASSWRLKTQYF. In DNA form, the CDR3 reads TGTGCCAGCAGTTGGAGGCTGAAGACCCAGTACTTC.

This clonotype was observed at least ten times. The gene calls are TRBV29-1 and TRBJ2-1; 8 bases align to TRBD2. V dropped 4 bases and J dropped 0; count of bases not matched to a gene: 11. The CDR3 is made up of 17 amino acids. Germline V gene data show CDR1 as SQVTM and CDR2 as ANQGSEA. CDR3 amino acids: CSVAGTSRGSSYNEQFF. In DNA form, the CDR3 reads TGCAGCGTTGCGGGGACTAGTCGGGGTAGCTCCTACAATGAGCAGTTCTTC.

The J gene is TRBJ2-3, the V gene TRBV14; 7 bases match TRBD1. With V trimmed by 2 bases and J by 2 bases, 7 bases remained unmatched. Germline V gene lookup returns CDR1 SGHDN and CDR2 FVKESK. The CDR3 contains 16 residues. The CDR3: CASSQMPTGYTDTQYF. The CDR3 nucleotides read TGTGCCAGCAGCCAAATGCCGACAGGGTACACAGATACGCAGTATTTT. The full variable domain, in which reference TRBV14 and TRBJ2-3 provide the parts outside the CDR3, is EAGVTQFPSHSVIEKGQTVTLRCDPISGHDNLYWYRRVMGKEIKFLLHFVKESKQDESGMPNNRFLAERTGGTYSTLKVQPAELEDSGVYFCASSQMPTGYTDTQYFGPGTRLTVL.

The chain combines TRBV9 with TRBJ2-5; perhaps TRBD1 as D (5 bases). CDR1 and CDR2 (germline): SGDLS, YYNGEE. The CDR3 is made up of 14 amino acids. V was trimmed by 0 bases and J by 5 bases, leaving 11 bases between them. The CDR3 DNA is TGTGCCAGCAGCGTAGATACAGGCGGTGAGACCCAGTACTTC. It is translated as CASSVDTGGETQYF.

This clonotype was counted at least ten times. This chain joins TRBV2 and TRBJ2-5, with 7 bases lining up with TRBD1. The trim removed 9 bases at V and 7 bases at J, leaving 14 bases unmatched. CDR1 and CDR2 (germline): SNHLY, FYNNEI. The CDR3 extends over 14 amino acids. CDR3 coding DNA: TGTGCCAGTGGACAGACAGGGTCTAAGGGGACCCAGTACTTC. Its protein is CASGQTGSKGTQYF.

This clonotype was detected a few times. The chain has TRBV7-2 and TRBJ2-7; 9 nucleotides align to TRBD2. Trimming cost V 5 bases and J 7 bases; bases outside gene matches: 15. Germline CDR1 is SGHTA and CDR2 is FQGNSA. This CDR3 has 16 amino acids. In DNA, the CDR3 is TGTGCCAGCAGCGCACGACTAGCGGAGACTACGATGGAGCAGTACTTC. Protein: CASSARLAETTMEQYF.

Remarks on this clonotype: The junction and the germline gene differ at one end; a read error may be behind it. The chain employs TRBV6-2 or TRBV6-3 and TRBJ2-7; 10 bases are a match to TRBD2. Germline CDR1 reads MNHEY; CDR2 reads SVGEGT. The CDR3 totals 15 residues. In DNA form, the CDR3 reads TGTGCCAGCAGTTACTTCGGACTAGCGGAATACGGGCAGTACTTC. Protein sequence: CASSYFGLAEYGQYF.

This clonotype was recorded a few times. This chain connects TRBV25-1 to TRBJ2-3; D unclear. CDR3 length: 17 residues. Trimming pared 6 bases from V and 1 base from J, leaving 20 bases between. Germline V CDR1 and CDR2: MGHDK, SYGVNS. CDR3 protein: CASSLALLRDGTDTQYF. In DNA, the CDR3 is TGTGCCAGCAGCCTCGCCCTGCTTCGTGACGGCACAGATACGCAGTATTTT.

In its sample, this clonotype was seen a few times. The chain employs TRBV11-2 and TRBJ1-1; D gene uncertain. The CDR3 has 14 residues. Germline CDR1 and CDR2: SGHAT and FQNNGV. The V end was cut by 1 base, the J end by 3 bases, with 9 bases between. The CDR3 nucleotides read TGTGCCAGCAGCTTAGGCCAAAGTTACACTGAAGCTTTCTTT. Its protein is CASSLGQSYTEAFF.

The table lists this clonotype with many counts. This chain connects TRBV20-1 to TRBJ1-2, with a tentative D call TRBD1 (5 bases). V shed 2 bases and J shed 5 bases, with 12 bases lying between them. This CDR3 has 13 residues. Germline loops: CDR1 DFQATT, CDR2 SNEGSKA (reference sequence). CDR3 sequence: CSARTGGDYGYTF. CDR3 DNA sequence: TGCAGTGCTAGAACGGGGGGAGATTATGGCTACACCTTC.

This rearrangement joins TRBV4-1 to TRBJ2-1; D gene uncertain. This CDR3 region has 17 residues. The germline gives CDR1 MGHRA, CDR2 YSYEKL. The ends were cut back, 0 bases at V and 0 bases at J, with 12 bases in the middle. CDR3 residues: CASSQEVTPSSYNEQFF. The CDR3 DNA reads as TGCGCCAGCAGCCAAGAGGTGACTCCTAGCTCCTACAATGAGCAGTTCTTC.

This clonotype appeared a single time. This chain links TRBV7-9 with TRBJ2-1; D not certain. Germline V CDR1 and CDR2: SEHNR, FQNEAQ (reference sequence). This CDR3 region has 14 residues. V gave up 5 bases and J gave up 8 bases, with 16 bases separating them. CDR3 nucleotides: TGTGCCAGCAGCCCTACTGAAGTGGCCCATGAGCAGTTCTTC. Amino acids: CASSPTEVAHEQFF.

A single count supports this clonotype. The rearrangement links TRBV5-1 to TRBJ2-1; TRBD1 agrees at 9 bases. This CDR3 spans 16 amino acids. After removal of 3 bases from V and 6 bases from J, the junction contained 10 bases not matched to a gene. Germline lookup yields CDR1 SGHRS and CDR2 YFSETQ. CDR3 bases: TGCGCCAGCAGCTGGCCAGGACAGGGGTATAGCAATGAGCAGTTCTTC. Protein sequence: CASSWPGQGYSNEQFF.

This clonotype turned up a few times. The V and J genes are TRBV15 and TRBJ2-3, with TRBD1 identical over 9 bases. With 4 bases clipped from V and 2 bases from J, the junction kept 4 bases outside the gene matches. CDR3 length equals 15 residues. Germline CDR1 LNHNV, CDR2 YYDKDF (reference sequence). CDR3 sequence: CATSIRDRVTDTQYF. CDR3 sequence (DNA): TGTGCCACCAGCATCCGGGACAGGGTCACAGATACGCAGTATTTT.

This chain connects TRBV20-1 to TRBJ1-6; maybe TRBD1 (5 bases). This CDR3 has 15 amino acids. V lost 3 bases to trimming and J lost 10 bases, with 19 bases between them. In germline, CDR1 is DFQATT, CDR2 SNEGSKA (reference sequence). The CDR3 here is CSASSSAYRRSPLHF. In nucleotides, the CDR3 is TGCAGTGCTAGTTCTTCCGCGTACAGGCGGTCACCCCTCCACTTT.

J is TRBJ2-1 and V is TRBV25-1; 9 positions match TRBD2. The ends lost 6 bases at V and 0 bases at J; junction bases unmatched: 9. The germline V gene encodes CDR1 MGHDK and CDR2 SYGVNS. The CDR3 length is 17 residues. As DNA, the CDR3 is TGTGCCAGCAGCTCCGGTAGCGGGAGTTTCTCCTACAATGAGCAGTTCTTC. Its protein is CASSSGSGSFSYNEQFF.

The rearrangement joins TRBV20-1 to TRBJ2-7, with unresolved D. Trimming left V 3 bases short and J 1 base short, with 13 bases between. This CDR3 is 14 amino acids long. CDR1 is DFQATT, CDR2 SNEGSKA, per germline (reference sequence). The CDR3 region has the DNA TGCAGTGCTAGGGCCCGGGCCATATCCTACGAGCAGTACTTC. Translation: CSARARAISYEQYF.

The V and J genes are TRBV28 and TRBJ2-5, with 9 bases lining up with TRBD1. The end of the DNA is better explained by TRBJ2-7, so the J call may be wrong. This CDR3 spans 16 amino acids. Germline V CDR1 and CDR2: MDHEN, SYDVKM. CDR3 region: CASRTGGESLSYEQYF. As DNA, the CDR3 is TGTGCCAGCAGGACAGGGGGGGAGTCCCTCAGCTACGAGCAGTACTTC.

This clonotype is a singleton in its sample. CDR3 nucleotides: TGCAGTGCTAGAATGGGGATGGGATTAGATACGCAGTATTTT. This sequence encodes CSARMGMGLDTQYF. V gene TRBV20-1 combines with J gene TRBJ2-3; D not resolved. Deletions cut 2 bases from V and 5 bases from J, with 14 bases between. Per the germline V gene, CDR1 is DFQATT and CDR2 is SNEGSKA (reference sequence). The CDR3 contains 14 residues.

This clonotype was seen a few times. The chain recombines TRBV27 with TRBJ2-7, with TRBD2 identical over 8 bases. Germline V gene data show CDR1 as MNHEY and CDR2 as SMNVEV (reference sequence). This CDR3 region has 14 residues. V lost 6 bases, J lost 3 bases, and 7 bases stayed unmatched. The CDR3 nucleotides read TGTGCCAGCAGAGCGGGAGAGGGGAACTACGAGCAGTACTTC. Amino acids: CASRAGEGNYEQYF.

The V call is TRBV14, the J call TRBJ2-4; tentative D call: TRBD2 (6 bases). Gene TRBJ2-7 matches the end of the DNA better, so the J call may be wrong. The CDR3 extends over 13 amino acids. The germline CDR1 and CDR2 sequences are SGHDN and FVKESK. The DNA for the CDR3 is TGTGCCCAAAGGTCGGGGGAGGACTACGAGCAGTACTTC. It yields the protein CAQRSGEDYEQYF.

V is TRBV20-1 and J is TRBJ2-1; D call uncertain. The germline V and J ends were trimmed by 5 bases and 0 bases, with 14 bases remaining between them. The CDR3 runs to 15 residues. Germline CDR1 and CDR2: DFQATT and SNEGSKA (reference sequence). The CDR3 nucleotides are TGCAGTGCTCCTCTCGGCGGTTACTCCTACAATGAGCAGTTCTTC. It translates to CSAPLGGYSYNEQFF.